The 16 T cell receptor beta chains listed next were all sequenced from one sample in a study of preoperative IRX-2 immunotherapy in early breast cancer (dated by TCRdb to between 2019 and 2020). The library was produced with the immunoSEQ multiplex PCR assay. Imported from immuneACCESS, the table was reduced by TCRdb to in-frame sequences with V and J called. These copies leave out some clones; in studies compared against another copy, an unresolved V gene accounts for under half, and the cause of the remainder is not known. This sample is represented by about 43,000 clones; approximately 94% of them were singletons. 1.6% of the sample goes to the ten largest clones. What this sample's treatment or condition label stands for: preoperative locoregional IRX-2 cytokine immunotherapy. The sample was tumor tissue, taken after IRX-2 immunotherapy. Receptors originate from a human donor with breast cancer.

The chain links TRBV28 to TRBJ2-2, with D perhaps TRBD1 or TRBD2 (6 bases each). CDR1 is MDHEN and CDR2 is SYDVKM in the germline V gene. This CDR3 is built from 15 residues. The ends were cut back, 3 bases at V and 7 bases at J, with 15 bases in the middle. Here the CDR3 DNA reads TGTGCCAGCAGTTTTTACCCCGGGGGCGACGGGGAGCTGTTTTTT. As protein: CASSFYPGGDGELFF.

The V and J genes are TRBV29-1 and TRBJ2-7, with D possibly called TRBD1 or TRBD2 (5 bases each). The V gene lost 6 bases and the J gene lost 4 bases, with 19 bases spanning the gap. CDR3 size: 14 residues. Germline CDR1 reads SQVTM; CDR2 reads ANQGSEA. The CDR3 DNA is TGCAGCGTCAGACTGCCGGGACGACGGTACGAGCAGTACTTC. This encodes CSVRLPGRRYEQYF.

The CDR3 spells CASSFLGRRSSGANVLTF. As DNA, the CDR3 is TGTGCCAGCAGTTTTCTAGGACGACGGAGCTCTGGGGCCAACGTCCTGACTTTC. V gene TRBV28 combines with J gene TRBJ2-6; D is uncertain. Trimming took 3 bases from V and 0 from J, leaving 15 bases between them. In germline, CDR1 is MDHEN, CDR2 SYDVKM. There are 18 residues in the CDR3.

The chain joins TRBV27 to TRBJ2-5, with 8 bases identical to TRBD1. Per germline, CDR1 MNHEY and CDR2 SMNVEV (reference sequence). J was trimmed by 2 bases and V by 5 bases; bases with no gene match: 1. The CDR3 runs 13 residues. CDR3 nucleotide sequence: TGTGCCAGCAGTAGGGACAGGCAAGAGACCCAGTACTTC. As protein: CASSRDRQETQYF.

This rearrangement joins TRBV27 to TRBJ2-1, with D unresolved. Trimming removed 3 bases at V and 8 bases at J, with 11 bases between. CDR1 and CDR2 (germline): MNHEY, SMNVEV (reference sequence). CDR3 length equals 13 residues. The CDR3 protein is CASSFSWGHEQFF. CDR3 nucleotides: TGTGCCAGCAGTTTCTCTTGGGGTCATGAGCAGTTCTTC.

The chain uses TRBV29-1 and TRBJ1-1; perhaps TRBD1 as D (5 bases). The V end lost 6 bases, the J end lost 8 bases, and 13 bases lay between the germline ends. Germline V CDR1 and CDR2: SQVTM, ANQGSEA. The CDR3 totals 11 residues. CDR3 protein: CSVGRQGEAFF. CDR3 nucleotides: TGCAGCGTCGGTCGGCAGGGAGAAGCTTTCTTT. Full variable domain (remainder filled in from reference TRBV29-1 and TRBJ1-1): SAVISQKPSRDICQRGTSLTIQCQVDSQVTMMFWYRQQPGQSLTLIATANQGSEATYESGFVIDKFPISRPNLTFSTLTVSNMSPEDSSIYLCSVGRQGEAFFGQGTRLTVV.

The rearrangement links TRBV15 to TRBJ1-1; 8 bases fit TRBD1. V gave up 2 bases and J gave up 0 bases; unmatched junction bases: 8. The CDR3 totals 17 residues. Germline CDR1 reads LNHNV; CDR2 reads YYDKDF (reference sequence). CDR3 amino acids: CATSRRRDRLLNTEAFF. The CDR3 bases are TGTGCCACCAGCAGACGACGGGACAGGCTGTTGAACACTGAAGCTTTCTTT. Based on the CDR3 plus reference TRBV15 and TRBJ1-1, the full variable domain is DAMVIQNPRYQVTQFGKPVTLSCSQTLNHNVMYWYQQKSSQAPKLLFHYYDKDFNNEADTPDNFQSRRPNTSFCFLDIRSPGLGDTAMYLCATSRRRDRLLNTEAFFGQGTRLTVV.

The genes are TRBV28 and TRBJ2-1; 7 bases line up with TRBD2. The CDR3 is 15 amino acids. Germline CDR1 MDHEN, CDR2 SYDVKM. The V segment lost 1 base and the J segment 10 bases; nucleotides outside the gene matches: 10. The CDR3 region has the DNA TGTGCCAGCAGTTTATACGGGGGGTCGCCTAGGGAGCAGTTCTTC. Its translation is CASSLYGGSPREQFF.

The gene calls are TRBV6-5 and TRBJ1-3, with D unresolved. V was clipped by 5 bases and J by 2 bases, with 13 bases between them. The length of the CDR3 is 15 residues. CDR1 and CDR2 from the germline V gene are MNHEY and SVGAGI. This CDR3 reads CASSMTLGAGNTIYF. The DNA for the CDR3 is TGTGCCAGCAGTATGACCCTTGGGGCTGGAAACACCATATATTTT.

This rearrangement joins TRBV19 to TRBJ1-5; TRBD1 might be the D (5 bases). Trimming took off 1 base at V and 0 bases at J, with 13 bases between the two ends. There are 17 residues in the CDR3. Germline V gene sequence: CDR1 LNHDA, CDR2 SQIVND (reference sequence). The CDR3 nucleotides are TGTGCCAGTAGTATAGGCCCGGGACCCCTTAGCAATCAGCCCCAGCATTTT. Amino acid sequence: CASSIGPGPLSNQPQHF.

The J gene is TRBJ2-1, the V gene TRBV5-1; 10 bases are a match to TRBD2. This CDR3 contains 15 residues. After removal of 0 bases from V and 9 bases from J, the junction contained 6 bases not matched to a gene. The V gene's germline CDR1 is SGHRS and CDR2 YFSETQ. CDR3 sequence reads: CASSLGLAGVSEQFF. The CDR3 bases are TGCGCCAGCAGCTTGGGTCTAGCGGGAGTTTCTGAGCAGTTCTTC.

This clone is a singleton in its sample. DNA for the CDR3: TGCGCCAGCAGCCAAGGGGACCCGGCTGCTGGGGCCAACGTCCTGACTTTC. Protein product: CASSQGDPAAGANVLTF. J is TRBJ2-6 and V is TRBV4-3, with D perhaps TRBD1 or TRBD2 (5 bases each). The germline V gene has CDR1 LGHNA and CDR2 YSLEER. The CDR3 spans 17 residues. Trimming removed 1 base at V and 2 bases at J, with 12 bases between.

This chain joins TRBV9 and TRBJ2-5; 8 bases are a match to TRBD1. CDR3 length: 15 residues. V shed 0 bases and J 3 bases; nucleotides not matched to a gene: 4. Germline assignment: CDR1 SGDLS and CDR2 YYNGEE. The CDR3 spells CASSVAPGGEETQYF. In DNA form, the CDR3 reads TGTGCCAGCAGCGTAGCTCCAGGGGGCGAAGAGACCCAGTACTTC.

The rearrangement joins TRBV7-9 to TRBJ1-2; D unclear. The germline CDR1 and CDR2 sequences are SEHNR and FQNEAQ (reference sequence). The CDR3 runs to 12 residues. V was shortened by 6 bases and J by 2 bases, with 7 bases between the two germline ends. The CDR3 DNA reads TGTGCCAGCAGTCGGCAAAACTATGGCTACACCTTC. Amino acid sequence: CASSRQNYGYTF. Using reference TRBV7-9 and TRBJ1-2 for the parts outside the CDR3, the full variable domain is DTGVSQNPRHKITKRGQNVTFRCDPISEHNRLYWYRQTLGQGPEFLTYFQNEAQLEKSRLLSDRFSAERPKGSFSTLEIQRTEQGDSAMYLCASSRQNYGYTFGSGTRLTVV.

The J gene is TRBJ2-5, the V gene TRBV4-3; TRBD2 might be the D (6 bases). The ends were cut back, 0 bases at V and 2 bases at J, with 16 bases in the middle. Looked up from germline, CDR1 is LGHNA and CDR2 is YSLEER. This CDR3 contains 17 residues. The CDR3 here is CASSQEIGGVGQETQYF. CDR3 DNA: TGCGCCAGCAGCCAAGAGATAGGAGGGGTGGGGCAAGAGACCCAGTACTTC.

The chain joins TRBV7-9 to TRBJ2-2; 10 positions agree with TRBD2. This CDR3 contains 14 residues. The J segment lost 6 bases and the V segment lost 7 bases, leaving 5 bases of the junction unmatched. The germline CDR1 and CDR2 sequences are SEHNR and FQNEAQ (reference sequence). In DNA form, the CDR3 reads TGTGCCAGCACCAAGCGGGAGGGGCCCGGGGAGCTGTTTTTT. The encoded protein is CASTKREGPGELFF. Full variable domain (remainder filled in from reference TRBV7-9 and TRBJ2-2): DTGVSQNPRHKITKRGQNVTFRCDPISEHNRLYWYRQTLGQGPEFLTYFQNEAQLEKSRLLSDRFSAERPKGSFSTLEIQRTEQGDSAMYLCASTKREGPGELFFGEGSRLTVL.